Listed below are T cell receptor beta chains from one sample, sequenced in a study of blood T cell repertoires in COVID-19. TCRdb keeps only in-frame clones here, not all; method: immunoSEQ multiplex PCR. Of under 200,000 clones in the sample, roughly nine tenths were seen once. Sequenced: peripheral blood. The receptors stem from a woman between 65 and 79 years old with acute or convalescent COVID-19. CDR3s include the opening cysteine and the closing phenylalanine or tryptophan. A D gene is named only where the DNA matches it firmly. Size values are once, few and many counts, or a class for expanded clones, and some rows have none.

d_call clone_size cdr3_length j_call v_call cdr3_aa cdr3_nt
- - 13 TRBJ1-4 TRBV4-1 CASSRGEWEKLFF TGCGCCAGCAGCCGGGGGGAGTGGGAAAAACTGTTTTTT
TRBD1 - 13 TRBJ2-2 TRBV2 CASVGGQAGELFF TGTGCCAGCGTAGGGGGCCAAGCCGGGGAGCTGTTTTTT
TRBD1 - 13 TRBJ2-1 TRBV7-9 CASSARETGGTFF TGTGCCAGCAGCGCCCGAGAGACAGGGGGAACGTTCTTC
- - 15 TRBJ2-7 TRBV5-1 CASSSDTSNSYEQYF TGCGCCAGCAGCTCCGACACCTCCAACTCCTACGAGCAGTACTTC
- - 18 TRBJ1-1 TRBV11-3 CASSTVLGQLDLNTEAFF TGTGCCAGCAGCACAGTGCTCGGACAGTTGGATCTTAACACTGAAGCTTTCTTT
TRBD2 - 17 TRBJ2-5 TRBV2 CASEEGLAGTGKETQYF TGTGCCAGCGAAGAAGGACTAGCGGGAACTGGGAAAGAGACCCAGTACTTC
- - 13 TRBJ1-2 TRBV2 CARSTGTNYGYTF TGTGCCAGGTCTACAGGGACCAACTATGGCTACACCTTC
- - 13 TRBJ2-7 TRBV6-5 CASNPIWSYEQYF TGTGCCAGCAATCCTATATGGTCCTACGAGCAGTACTTC
TRBD2 once 18 TRBJ2-5 TRBV7-2 CASSLAIAGGPRQETQYF TGTGCCAGCAGCTTAGCAATAGCGGGAGGGCCCCGCCAAGAGACCCAGTACTTC
- - 14 TRBJ1-5 TRBV28 CASSEGTRVQPQHF TGTGCCAGCAGTGAAGGGACACGGGTTCAGCCCCAGCATTTT
- - 12 TRBJ2-1 TRBV10-3 CAIKGATNEQFF TGTGCCATCAAAGGGGCGACCAATGAGCAGTTCTTC
- - 16 TRBJ1-5 TRBV18 CASSPPVGGGNQPQHF TGTGCCAGCTCACCCCCCGTTGGGGGGGGGAATCAGCCCCAGCATTTT
TRBD1 - 15 TRBJ2-5 TRBV3-1/TRBV3-2 CASSQRGGLQETQYF TGTGCCAGCAGCCAAAGAGGGGGCCTCCAAGAGACCCAGTACTTC
- - 13 TRBJ2-7 TRBV7-9 CASSSTGSYEQYF TGTGCCAGCAGCTCTACAGGGTCCTACGAGCAGTACTTC
TRBD2 few 13 TRBJ2-7 TRBV29-1 CSVRLAGFYEQYF TGCAGCGTTCGACTAGCGGGATTCTACGAGCAGTACTTC
- - 13 TRBJ1-2 TRBV10-3 CAISETVNYGYTF TGTGCCATCAGTGAGACAGTGAACTATGGCTACACCTTC
- - 14 TRBJ1-5 TRBV7-2 CASSFGGTGQPQHF TGTGCCAGCAGCTTTGGAGGGACGGGTCAGCCCCAGCATTTT
TRBD1 - 14 TRBJ1-2 TRBV6-5 CASRNRQGPVGYTF TGTGCCAGCAGGAACCGACAGGGGCCTGTTGGCTACACCTTC
- - 13 TRBJ2-7 TRBV14 CASRTANSYEQYF TGTGCCAGCAGGACAGCAAACTCCTACGAGCAGTACTTC
TRBD2 - 14 TRBJ2-7 TRBV10-1 CASTLASGMYEQYF TGCGCCAGCACTTTGGCTAGCGGGATGTACGAGCAGTACTTC
- - 16 TRBJ1-1 TRBV3-1/TRBV3-2 CASSQDSGALNTEAFF TGTGCCAGCAGCCAAGATAGCGGGGCACTGAACACTGAAGCTTTCTTT
TRBD2 once 15 TRBJ2-7 TRBV6-5 CASRYGTSEKYEQYF TGTGCCAGCAGATACGGGACTAGCGAGAAATACGAGCAGTACTTC
TRBD1 - 14 TRBJ2-7 TRBV5-5 CASRRGQGIFEQYF TGTGCCAGCAGACGGGGACAGGGGATCTTTGAGCAGTACTTC
TRBD2 - 19 TRBJ2-3 TRBV19 CASSIGSGRISLPTDTQYF TGTGCCAGTAGTATAGGGAGCGGGAGGATCTCCCTCCCCACAGATACGCAGTATTTT
- - 14 TRBJ2-7 TRBV5-1 CASSFWRSRYEQYF TGCGCCAGCAGCTTCTGGAGGAGTCGCTACGAGCAGTACTTC
- - 17 TRBJ1-1 TRBV18 CASSPIQGTGQGTEAFF TGTGCCAGCTCACCAATACAGGGAACGGGTCAAGGCACTGAAGCTTTCTTT
TRBD2 - 16 TRBJ2-1 TRBV24-1 CATSDLTSGRVHEQFF TGTGCCACCAGTGATCTCACTAGCGGGAGGGTCCATGAGCAGTTCTTC
TRBD1 - 15 TRBJ2-5 TRBV12-5 CASGPQGPIQETQYF TGTGCTAGTGGTCCACAGGGGCCGATACAAGAGACCCAGTACTTC
- - 15 TRBJ1-5 TRBV5-6 CASSSSGQLYQPQHF TGTGCCAGCAGCTCCTCAGGGCAGTTGTATCAGCCCCAGCATTTT
TRBD1 - 14 TRBJ2-7 TRBV7-2 CASSHRTGPHEQYF TGTGCCAGCAGCCATCGGACAGGGCCCCACGAGCAGTACTTC
- - 16 TRBJ2-5 TRBV6-2/TRBV6-3 CASSNPGPSGVETQYF TGTGCCAGCAGTAATCCGGGCCCCTCCGGGGTCGAGACCCAGTACTTC
TRBD2 - 15 TRBJ2-2 TRBV4-3 CASSPGGRATGELFF TGCGCCAGCAGCCCGGGGGGAAGGGCTACCGGGGAGCTGTTTTTT
- - 14 TRBJ1-1 TRBV14 CASSLRGPNTEAFF TGTGCCAGCAGCCTCAGGGGACCGAACACTGAAGCTTTCTTT
- - 14 TRBJ2-4 TRBV28 CAISSQGAKNIQYF TGTGCCATTTCATCACAGGGAGCCAAAAACATTCAGTACTTC